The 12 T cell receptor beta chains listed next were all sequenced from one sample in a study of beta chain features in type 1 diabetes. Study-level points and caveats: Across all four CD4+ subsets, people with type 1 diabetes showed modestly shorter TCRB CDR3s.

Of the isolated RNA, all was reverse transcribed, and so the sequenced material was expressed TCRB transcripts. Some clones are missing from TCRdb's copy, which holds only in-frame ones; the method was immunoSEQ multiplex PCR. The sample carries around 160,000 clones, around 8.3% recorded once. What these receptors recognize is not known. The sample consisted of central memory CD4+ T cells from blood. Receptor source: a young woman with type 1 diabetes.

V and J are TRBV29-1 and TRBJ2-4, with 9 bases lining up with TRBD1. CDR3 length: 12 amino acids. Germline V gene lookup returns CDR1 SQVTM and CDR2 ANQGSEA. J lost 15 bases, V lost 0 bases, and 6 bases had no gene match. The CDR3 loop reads CSVEEQGARRYF. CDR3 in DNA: TGCAGCGTTGAAGAACAGGGGGCGCGAAGGTACTTC.

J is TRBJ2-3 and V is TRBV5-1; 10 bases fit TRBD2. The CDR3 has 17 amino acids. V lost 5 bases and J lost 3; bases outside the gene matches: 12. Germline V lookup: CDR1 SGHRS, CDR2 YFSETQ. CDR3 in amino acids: CASRELVSSGSTDTQYF. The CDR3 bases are TGCGCCAGCAGGGAGCTGGTTTCTAGCGGGAGTACAGATACGCAGTATTTT.

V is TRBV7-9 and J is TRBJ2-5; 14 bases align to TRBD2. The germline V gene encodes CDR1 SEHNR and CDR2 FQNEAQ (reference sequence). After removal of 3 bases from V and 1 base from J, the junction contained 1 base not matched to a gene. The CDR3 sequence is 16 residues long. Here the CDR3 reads CASSFGTSGGQETQYF. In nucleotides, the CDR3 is TGTGCCAGCAGCTTCGGGACTAGCGGGGGCCAAGAGACCCAGTACTTC.

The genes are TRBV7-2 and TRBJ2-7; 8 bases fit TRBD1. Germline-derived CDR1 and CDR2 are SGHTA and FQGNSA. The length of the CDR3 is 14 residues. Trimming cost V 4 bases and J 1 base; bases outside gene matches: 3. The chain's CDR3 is CASSSNRGSYEQYF. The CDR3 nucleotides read TGTGCCAGCAGCTCCAACAGGGGGTCCTACGAGCAGTACTTC.

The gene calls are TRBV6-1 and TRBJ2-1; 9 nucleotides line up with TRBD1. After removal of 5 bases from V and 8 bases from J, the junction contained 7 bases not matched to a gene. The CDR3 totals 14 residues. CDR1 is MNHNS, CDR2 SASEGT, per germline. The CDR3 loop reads CASSTGTGRYEQFF. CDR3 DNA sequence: TGTGCCAGCAGTACTGGGACAGGGCGCTATGAGCAGTTCTTC.

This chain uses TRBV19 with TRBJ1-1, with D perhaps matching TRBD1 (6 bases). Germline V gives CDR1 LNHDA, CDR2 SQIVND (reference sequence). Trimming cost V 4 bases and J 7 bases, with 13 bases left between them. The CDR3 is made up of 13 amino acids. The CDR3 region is CASSTGQWGEAFF. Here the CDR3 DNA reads TGTGCCAGTAGTACAGGACAGTGGGGTGAAGCTTTCTTT.

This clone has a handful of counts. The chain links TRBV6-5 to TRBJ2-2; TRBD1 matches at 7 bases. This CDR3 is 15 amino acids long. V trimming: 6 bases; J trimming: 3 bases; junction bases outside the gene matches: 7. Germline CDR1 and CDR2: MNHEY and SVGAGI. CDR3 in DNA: TGTGCCAGCAGAGGAAGAACAGGGGACACCGGGGAGCTGTTTTTT. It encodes CASRGRTGDTGELFF.

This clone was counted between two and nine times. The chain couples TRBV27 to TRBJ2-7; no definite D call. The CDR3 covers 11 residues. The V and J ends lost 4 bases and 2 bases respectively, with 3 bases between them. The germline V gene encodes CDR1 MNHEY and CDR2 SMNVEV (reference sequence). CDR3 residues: CASSSAYEQYF. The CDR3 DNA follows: TGTGCCAGCAGTTCTGCCTACGAGCAGTACTTC.

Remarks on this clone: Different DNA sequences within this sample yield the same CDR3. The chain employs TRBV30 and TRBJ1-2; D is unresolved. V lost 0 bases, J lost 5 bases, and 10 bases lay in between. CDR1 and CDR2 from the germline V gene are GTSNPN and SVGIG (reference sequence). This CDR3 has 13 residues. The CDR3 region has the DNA TGTGCCTGGAGTGTGGCTCGGGAGTATGGCTACACCTTC. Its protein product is CAWSVAREYGYTF.

The CDR3 region is CASISRGYGYTF. The CDR3 coding sequence is TGTGCCAGCATCAGCAGGGGCTATGGCTACACCTTC. This chain links TRBV6-5 with TRBJ1-2, with D possibly matching TRBD1 (6 bases). The CDR3 runs to 12 residues. The V gene lost 7 bases and the J gene lost 4 bases, with 10 bases spanning the gap. The germline gives CDR1 MNHEY, CDR2 SVGAGI.

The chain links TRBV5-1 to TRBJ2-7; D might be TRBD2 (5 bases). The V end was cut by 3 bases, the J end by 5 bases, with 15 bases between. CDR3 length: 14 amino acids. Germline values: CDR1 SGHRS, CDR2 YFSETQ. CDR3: CASSSTGVGHEQYF. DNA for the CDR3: TGCGCCAGCAGCTCTACCGGGGTGGGCCACGAGCAGTACTTC.

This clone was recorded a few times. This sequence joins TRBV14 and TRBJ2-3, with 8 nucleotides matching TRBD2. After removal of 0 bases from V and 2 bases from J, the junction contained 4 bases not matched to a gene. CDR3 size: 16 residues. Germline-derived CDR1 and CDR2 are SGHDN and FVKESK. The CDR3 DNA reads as TGTGCCAGCAGCCAAGATTCGGGGGGGTACACAGATACGCAGTATTTT. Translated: CASSQDSGGYTDTQYF.